These 9 T cell receptor beta chains originate from one sample sequenced in a study of cytomegalovirus exposure and HLA in healthy donors. The PCR was carried out with 60 Vbeta primers and 13 Jbeta primers. The table came from immunoSEQ multiplex PCR; TCRdb's copy has only in-frame clones and leaves some out. The clone table shows 200,000 to 250,000 clones, with the ten largest holding more than 0.75%. Input material: PBMCs. These receptors were obtained from a young woman in good health and CMV-seropositive.

The CDR3 bases are TGTGCCAGCAGCGGACAAGTGAATCAGCCCCAGCATTTT. Protein product: CASSGQVNQPQHF. This chain connects TRBV2 to TRBJ1-5; D may be TRBD1 (5 bases). The V end was cut by 6 bases, the J end by 4 bases, with 10 bases between. This CDR3 region has 13 residues. Per the germline V gene, CDR1 is SNHLY and CDR2 is FYNNEI.

This chain links TRBV19 with TRBJ2-1; the match to TRBD1 covers 8 bases. Germline V gene data show CDR1 as LNHDA and CDR2 as SQIVND (reference sequence). The junction had 6 bases not matched to a gene; V was cut back by 5 bases and J by 6 bases. This CDR3 is 14 amino acids long. For the CDR3, the DNA is TGTGCCAGTAGTCGGACAGGGCCGGCCAATGAGCAGTTCTTC. It encodes CASSRTGPANEQFF.

The rearrangement uses TRBV7-2 and TRBJ1-1; no reliable D call. The CDR3 consists of 14 residues. Germline V CDR1 and CDR2: SGHTA, FQGNSA. V was cut by 2 bases and J by 5 bases, with 12 bases left in between. CDR3 residues: CASSLRTGSTEAFF. CDR3 DNA sequence: TGTGCCAGCAGCTTAAGGACTGGTAGTACTGAAGCTTTCTTT. Together with reference TRBV7-2 and TRBJ1-1, the CDR3 gives the full variable domain: GAGVSQSPSNKVTEKGKDVELRCDPISGHTALYWYRQSLGQGLEFLIYFQGNSAPDKSGLPSDRFSAERTGGSVSTLTIQRTQQEDSAVYLCASSLRTGSTEAFFGQGTRLTVV.

Here the CDR3 DNA reads TGTGCCACCAGCAGAGATCCCGGACAGGGGGCCTACGAGCAGTACTTC. Its translation is CATSRDPGQGAYEQYF. V usage is TRBV15 and J usage is TRBJ2-7; 10 nucleotides line up with TRBD1. V lost 0 bases, J lost 2 bases, and 4 bases stayed unmatched. Germline CDR1 reads LNHNV; CDR2 reads YYDKDF (reference sequence). CDR3 length: 16 amino acids.

This chain joins TRBV18 and TRBJ1-1; D is ambiguous. Germline values: CDR1 KGHSH, CDR2 LQKENI. The CDR3 is 14 amino acids. The germline V and J ends were trimmed by 0 bases and 11 bases, with 16 bases remaining between them. The CDR3 region has the DNA TGTGCCAGCTCACCACCAAACCGGGAAATGGGGGCTTTCTTT. It codes for CASSPPNREMGAFF.

Concerning this clone: A read error may produce the germline difference seen at one junction end. This chain joins TRBV6-1 and TRBJ1-2, with D uncertain. Germline CDR1 MNHNS, CDR2 SASEGT. This CDR3 is built from 16 residues. The CDR3 loop is CACSGLTVPANYGYTF. Here the CDR3 DNA reads TGTGCCTGCAGTGGACTAACAGTCCCAGCTAACTATGGCTACACCTTC.

Concerning this clone itself: Other DNA sequences of this sample code for an identical CDR3. This chain joins TRBV13 and TRBJ2-7, with 10 bases matching TRBD2. Germline V gene lookup returns CDR1 PRHDT and CDR2 FYEKMQ (reference sequence). The ends lost 5 bases at V and 2 bases at J; junction bases unmatched: 6. The CDR3 has 15 residues. The chain's CDR3 is CASSLRTSGAYEQYF. CDR3 sequence (DNA): TGTGCCAGCAGCCTTAGGACTAGCGGAGCCTACGAGCAGTACTTC.

The chain carries TRBV28 and TRBJ1-5, with D possibly TRBD1 on 5 matching bases. Germline CDR1 is MDHEN and CDR2 is SYDVKM. V lost 1 base and J lost 4, with 11 bases in between. CDR3 length: 15 residues. The CDR3 nucleotides read TGTGCCAGCAGTTTATTGAGGGGAGGGAATCAGCCCCAGCATTTT. Its translation: CASSLLRGGNQPQHF.

V gene TRBV7-9 combines with J gene TRBJ2-1; the match to TRBD1 covers 7 bases. V lost 5 bases and J lost 4; bases outside the gene matches: 11. There are 16 residues in the CDR3. The germline V gene has CDR1 SEHNR and CDR2 FQNEAQ (reference sequence). CDR3 sequence reads: CASSPTGTEKYNEQFF. CDR3 coding DNA: TGTGCCAGCAGCCCGACCGGGACAGAAAAATACAATGAGCAGTTCTTC. Full variable domain (outside the CDR3, taken from reference TRBV7-9 and TRBJ2-1): DTGVSQNPRHKITKRGQNVTFRCDPISEHNRLYWYRQTLGQGPEFLTYFQNEAQLEKSRLLSDRFSAERPKGSFSTLEIQRTEQGDSAMYLCASSPTGTEKYNEQFFGPGTRLTVL.